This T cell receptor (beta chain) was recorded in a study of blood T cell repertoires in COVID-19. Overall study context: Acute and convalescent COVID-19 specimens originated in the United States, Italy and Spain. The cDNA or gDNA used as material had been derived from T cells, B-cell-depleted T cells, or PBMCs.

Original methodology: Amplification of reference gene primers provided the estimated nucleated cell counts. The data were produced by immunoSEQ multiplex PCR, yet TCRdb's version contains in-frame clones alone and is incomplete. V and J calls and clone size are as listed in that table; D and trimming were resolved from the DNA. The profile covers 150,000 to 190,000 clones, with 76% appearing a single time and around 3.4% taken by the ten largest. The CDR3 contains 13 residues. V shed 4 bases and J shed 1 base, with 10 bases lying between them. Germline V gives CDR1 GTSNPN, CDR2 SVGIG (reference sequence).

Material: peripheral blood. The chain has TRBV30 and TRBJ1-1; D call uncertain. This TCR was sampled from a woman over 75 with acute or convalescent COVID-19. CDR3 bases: TGTGCCTGGATGGCTGGAGGGAACACTGAAGCTTTCTTT. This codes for CAWMAGGNTEAFF.